Reported below is one T cell receptor (beta chain). This CDR3 is built from 14 residues. Germline values: CDR1 SGHDT, CDR2 YYEEEE. Between the trimmed V and J ends, which lost 4 bases and 3 bases, there was a span of 13 bases. The sample belongs to a study of T cell responses to AZD1222 COVID-19 vaccine. The assay was immunoSEQ multiplex PCR, and TCRdb's table has in-frame clones only and misses some. The table lists about 150,000 clones, 90% of them singletons, with approximately 1.5% in the top ten. This sequence was found in an adult who received the AZD1222 COVID-19 vaccine. This chain joins TRBV5-6 and TRBJ1-1, with D perhaps TRBD1 (5 bases). The sequenced sample was peripheral blood, obtained 28 days after the second AZD1222 dose. CDR3 coding DNA: TGTGCCAGCAGCGGCCTCGGGGGGGACACTGAAGCTTTCTTT. Encoded protein: CASSGLGGDTEAFF.